These 10 T cell receptor beta chains were all obtained from the same sample, sequenced in a study of spatial heterogeneity in lung cancer (dated 2019 in TCRdb). The library came from 5' RACE. The sequencer was a NextSeq 500. Using fastp trimming at Q25 and MiXCR clonotype assembly, TCRdb reanalyzed the public sequencing data and kept in-frame beta chains. One record per CDR3 amino acid sequence lists the most common genes and DNA. Recorded for this sample are 20,000 or so distinct CDR3 sequences; 9% to 10% of them occurred a single time. The top ten constitute 30% to 45% of the sample. The time point label for this specimen denotes: blood at routine non-recurrence follow-up after resection. Sequencing used PBMCs, obtained at follow-up. Receptor source: a female donor with early-stage non-small cell lung cancer.

This clonotype was detected only a few times. The V and J genes are TRBV7-2 and TRBJ1-4; TRBD1 matches 11 bases. Trimming cost V 6 bases and J 6 bases; bases outside gene matches: 3. The CDR3 has 14 amino acids. Germline-derived CDR1 and CDR2 are SGHTA and FQGNSA. The CDR3 DNA is TGTGCCAGCAGTCGGGACAGGGGGGATGAAAAACTGTTTTTT. Encoded protein: CASSRDRGDEKLFF. The complete variable domain, with remaining parts taken from reference TRBV7-2 and TRBJ1-4, reads GAGVSQSPSNKVTEKGKDVELRCDPISGHTALYWYRQSLGQGLEFLIYFQGNSAPDKSGLPSDRFSAERTGGSVSTLTIQRTQQEDSAVYLCASSRDRGDEKLFFGSGTQLSVL.

The gene calls are TRBV28 and TRBJ2-1; D assignment may be TRBD1 or TRBD2 (5 bases each). The CDR3 extends over 13 amino acids. The germline CDR1 and CDR2 sequences are MDHEN and SYDVKM. The germline V and J ends were trimmed by 7 bases and 6 bases, with 13 bases remaining between them. The CDR3 region has the DNA TGTGCCAGCACCCGGGACCTATTCAATGAGCAGTTCTTC. Translation: CASTRDLFNEQFF.

This clonotype was counted ten times or more. This chain uses TRBV19 with TRBJ2-7, with TRBD2 as a possible D gene (5 bases). V was trimmed by 0 bases and J by 7 bases, leaving 7 bases between them. Germline CDR1 and CDR2: LNHDA and SQIVND (reference sequence). The CDR3 has 12 residues. CDR3 amino acids: CASSIEGSEQYF. The CDR3 bases are TGTGCCAGTAGTATAGAAGGGAGTGAGCAGTACTTC.

This clonotype came up many times. The chain joins TRBV4-3 to TRBJ2-3; 7 nucleotides agree with TRBD1. CDR3 length: 17 residues. Germline loops: CDR1 LGHNA, CDR2 YSLEER. Losses at the gene ends were 0 bases for V and 0 bases for J; bases not matched to a gene: 6. The CDR3 loop reads CASSQDWDSSSTDTQYF. The CDR3 DNA follows: TGCGCCAGCAGCCAAGATTGGGACAGTTCTAGCACAGATACGCAGTATTTT.

In this sample, this clonotype turned up many times. The chain joins TRBV9 to TRBJ1-6; 7 nucleotides agree with TRBD1. The CDR3 is 15 amino acids. V was clipped by 3 bases and J by 7 bases; unmatched bases: 7. Germline values: CDR1 SGDLS, CDR2 YYNGEE. The DNA of the CDR3 is TGTGCCAGCAGCGCGACAGGGAGACAAAATTCACCCCTCCACTTT. The encoded protein is CASSATGRQNSPLHF.

This clonotype came up many times. The chain combines TRBV19 with TRBJ1-2, with TRBD1 matching over 9 bases. The trim removed 9 bases at V and 4 bases at J, leaving 15 bases unmatched. CDR1 is LNHDA, CDR2 SQIVND, per germline (reference sequence). This CDR3 has 16 amino acids. The CDR3 region is CASRAGTGYGTYGYTF. The CDR3 region has the DNA TGTGCCAGCCGAGCCGGGACAGGGTACGGTACCTATGGCTACACCTTC.

This clonotype occurred many times. V usage is TRBV7-2 and J usage is TRBJ2-3; TRBD2 aligns across 9 bases. V lost 5 bases and J lost 2; bases outside the gene matches: 8. There are 16 residues in the CDR3. CDR1 is SGHTA, CDR2 FQGNSA, per germline. The CDR3 loop reads CASSPYSGGITDTQYF. In DNA form, the CDR3 reads TGTGCCAGCAGCCCCTACAGCGGGGGGATCACAGATACGCAGTATTTT.

This clonotype was picked up many times. The chain joins TRBV5-1 to TRBJ2-2, with 7 bases fitting TRBD2. The ends lost 0 bases at V and 5 bases at J; junction bases unmatched: 4. The CDR3 contains 15 residues. Germline V gene sequence: CDR1 SGHRS, CDR2 YFSETQ. CDR3 DNA sequence: TGCGCCAGCAGCTTGGAAGGACTAGTAACCGGGGAGCTGTTTTTT. Amino acids: CASSLEGLVTGELFF.

Many counts were recorded for this clonotype. The genes are TRBV2 and TRBJ1-1; D possibly corresponds to TRBD1 (5 bases). In germline, CDR1 is SNHLY, CDR2 FYNNEI. With 5 bases removed from V and 10 bases from J, the gap between germline ends came to 14 bases. The CDR3 runs 12 residues. CDR3 loop: CASSSSVGGAFF. CDR3 sequence (DNA): TGTGCCAGCAGTAGCTCTGTCGGGGGAGCTTTCTTT.

This clonotype was picked up many times. This sequence joins TRBV30 and TRBJ1-5; D is perhaps TRBD1 (5 bases). Germline CDR1 and CDR2: GTSNPN and SVGIG (reference sequence). The V gene lost 3 bases and the J gene lost 5 bases, with 11 bases spanning the gap. The CDR3 is 13 residues long. Here the CDR3 DNA reads TGTGCCTGGAGCAGGGAAGTCCATCAGCCCCAGCATTTT. Its protein is CAWSREVHQPQHF. Using reference TRBV30 and TRBJ1-5 for the parts outside the CDR3, the full variable domain is SQTIHQWPATLVQPVGSPLSLECTVEGTSNPNLYWYRQAAGRGLQLLFYSVGIGQISSEVPQNLSASRPQDRQFILSSKKLLLSDSGFYLCAWSREVHQPQHFGDGTRLSIL.